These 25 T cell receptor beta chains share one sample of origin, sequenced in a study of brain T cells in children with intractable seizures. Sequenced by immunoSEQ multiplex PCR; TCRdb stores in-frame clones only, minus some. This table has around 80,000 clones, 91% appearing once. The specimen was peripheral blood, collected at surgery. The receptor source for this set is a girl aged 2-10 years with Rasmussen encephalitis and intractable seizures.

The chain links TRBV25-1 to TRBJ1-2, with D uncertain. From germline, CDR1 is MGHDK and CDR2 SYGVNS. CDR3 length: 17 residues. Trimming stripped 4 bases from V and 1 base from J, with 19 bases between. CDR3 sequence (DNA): TGTGCCAGCAGTGCCACTCCCGGGGTCGGCCATAACTATGGCTACACCTTC. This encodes CASSATPGVGHNYGYTF.

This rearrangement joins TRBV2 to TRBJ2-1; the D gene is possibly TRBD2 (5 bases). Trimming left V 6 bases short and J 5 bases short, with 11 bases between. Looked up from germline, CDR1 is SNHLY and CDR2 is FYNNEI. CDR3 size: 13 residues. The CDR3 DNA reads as TGTGCCAGCAGCTTGAGGGCCAACAATGAGCAGTTCTTC. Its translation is CASSLRANNEQFF.

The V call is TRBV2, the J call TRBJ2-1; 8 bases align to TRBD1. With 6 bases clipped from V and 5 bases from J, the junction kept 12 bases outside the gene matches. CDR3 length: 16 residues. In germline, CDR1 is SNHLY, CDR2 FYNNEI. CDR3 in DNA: TGTGCCAGCAGAGATGACAGGGGAGTTATCCACAATGAGCAGTTCTTC. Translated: CASRDDRGVIHNEQFF.

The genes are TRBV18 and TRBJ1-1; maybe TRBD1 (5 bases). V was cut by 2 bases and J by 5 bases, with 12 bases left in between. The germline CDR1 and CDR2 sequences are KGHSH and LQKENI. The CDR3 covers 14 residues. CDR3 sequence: CASSPIGQGTEAFF. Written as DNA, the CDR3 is TGTGCCAGCTCACCAATTGGACAAGGGACTGAAGCTTTCTTT.

This CDR3 is CATSKSIAGGRADTQYF. The CDR3 region has the DNA TGTGCCACCAGCAAGAGCATAGCGGGGGGGCGGGCGGATACGCAGTATTTT. This chain uses TRBV15 with TRBJ2-3, with 11 bases aligning to TRBD2. This CDR3 is built from 17 residues. J gave up 6 bases and V 4 bases, and 12 bases lay outside the gene matches. In germline, CDR1 is LNHNV, CDR2 YYDKDF (reference sequence).

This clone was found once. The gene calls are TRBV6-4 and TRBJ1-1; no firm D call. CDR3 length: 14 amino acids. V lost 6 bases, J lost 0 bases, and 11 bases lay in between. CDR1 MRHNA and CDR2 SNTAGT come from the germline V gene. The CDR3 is CASSETGMNTEAFF. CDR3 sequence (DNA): TGTGCCAGCAGCGAGACTGGCATGAACACTGAAGCTTTCTTT.

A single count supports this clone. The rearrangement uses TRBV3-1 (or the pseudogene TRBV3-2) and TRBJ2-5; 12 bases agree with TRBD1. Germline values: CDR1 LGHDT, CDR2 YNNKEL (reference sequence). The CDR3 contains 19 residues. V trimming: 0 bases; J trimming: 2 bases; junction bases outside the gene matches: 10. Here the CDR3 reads CASSQDLGTGGVKQETQYF. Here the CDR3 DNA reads TGTGCCAGCAGCCAAGATCTCGGGACAGGGGGCGTGAAACAAGAGACCCAGTACTTC.

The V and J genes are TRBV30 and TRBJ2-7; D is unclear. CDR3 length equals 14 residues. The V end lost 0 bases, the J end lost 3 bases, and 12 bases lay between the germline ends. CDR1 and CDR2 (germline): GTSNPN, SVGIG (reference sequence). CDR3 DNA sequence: TGTGCCTGGAGTGTTTCCCCGAGGAGCTACGAGCAGTACTTC. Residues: CAWSVSPRSYEQYF.

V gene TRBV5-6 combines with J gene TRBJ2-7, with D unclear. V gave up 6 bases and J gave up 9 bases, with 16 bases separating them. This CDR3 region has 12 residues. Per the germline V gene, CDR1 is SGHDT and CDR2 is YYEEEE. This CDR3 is CASKDGDLRQYF. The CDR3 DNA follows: TGTGCCAGCAAAGACGGAGATTTAAGGCAGTACTTC.

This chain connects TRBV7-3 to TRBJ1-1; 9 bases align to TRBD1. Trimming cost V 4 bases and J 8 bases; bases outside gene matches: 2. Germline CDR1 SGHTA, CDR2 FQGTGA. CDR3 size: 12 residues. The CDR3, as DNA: TGTGCCAGCAGCTCCGGGACAGGGGAAGCTTTCTTT. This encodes CASSSGTGEAFF. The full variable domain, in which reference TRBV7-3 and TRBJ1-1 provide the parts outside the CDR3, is GAGVSQTPSNKVTEKGKYVELRCDPISGHTALYWYRQSLGQGPEFLIYFQGTGAADDSGLPNDRFFAVRPEGSVSTLKIQRTERGDSAVYLCASSSGTGEAFFGQGTRLTVV.

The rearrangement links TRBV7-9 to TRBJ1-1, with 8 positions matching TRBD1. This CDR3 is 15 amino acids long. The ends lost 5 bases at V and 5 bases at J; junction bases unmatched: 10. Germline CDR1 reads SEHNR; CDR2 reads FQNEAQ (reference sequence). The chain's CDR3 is CASSAPDREVTEAFF. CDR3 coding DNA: TGTGCCAGCAGCGCTCCGGACAGGGAGGTAACTGAAGCTTTCTTT.

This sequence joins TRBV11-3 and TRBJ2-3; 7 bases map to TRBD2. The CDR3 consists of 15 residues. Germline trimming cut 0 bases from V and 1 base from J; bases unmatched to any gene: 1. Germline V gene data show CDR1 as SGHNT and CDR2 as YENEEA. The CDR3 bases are TGTGCCAGCAGCTTAGATCTAGCGGGCACAGATACGCAGTATTTT. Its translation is CASSLDLAGTDTQYF.

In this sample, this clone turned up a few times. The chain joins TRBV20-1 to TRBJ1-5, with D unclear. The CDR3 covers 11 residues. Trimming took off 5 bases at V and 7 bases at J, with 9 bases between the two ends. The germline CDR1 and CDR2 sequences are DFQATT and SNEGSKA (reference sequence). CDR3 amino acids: CSAGFSQPQHF. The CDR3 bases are TGCAGTGCTGGTTTCTCCCAGCCCCAGCATTTT.

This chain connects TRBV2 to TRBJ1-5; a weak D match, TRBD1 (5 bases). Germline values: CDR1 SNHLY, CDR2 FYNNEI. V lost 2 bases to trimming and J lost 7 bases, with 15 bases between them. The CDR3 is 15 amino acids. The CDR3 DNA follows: TGTGCCAGCAGTGAATTAGTCAGGGTGGGACAGCCCCAGCATTTT. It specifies CASSELVRVGQPQHF.

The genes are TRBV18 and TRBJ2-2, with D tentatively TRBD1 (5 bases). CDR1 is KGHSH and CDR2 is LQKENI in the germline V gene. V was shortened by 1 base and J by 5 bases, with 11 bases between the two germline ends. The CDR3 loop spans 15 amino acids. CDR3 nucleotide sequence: TGTGCCAGCTCACCACGGCAGGGAAATACCGGGGAGCTGTTTTTT. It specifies CASSPRQGNTGELFF.

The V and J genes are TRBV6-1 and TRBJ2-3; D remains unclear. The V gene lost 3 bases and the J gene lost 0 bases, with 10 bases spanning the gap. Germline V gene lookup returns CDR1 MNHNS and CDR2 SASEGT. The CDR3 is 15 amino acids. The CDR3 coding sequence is TGTGCCAGCAGTGATGAGGCTACCAGCACAGATACGCAGTATTTT. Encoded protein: CASSDEATSTDTQYF.

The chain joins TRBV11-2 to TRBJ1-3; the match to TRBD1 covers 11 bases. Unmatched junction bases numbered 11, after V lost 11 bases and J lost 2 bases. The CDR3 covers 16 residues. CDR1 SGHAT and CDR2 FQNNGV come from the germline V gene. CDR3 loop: CASGTGGDIAGNTIYF. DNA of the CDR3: TGTGCCTCCGGGACAGGGGGTGACATAGCTGGAAACACCATATATTTT.

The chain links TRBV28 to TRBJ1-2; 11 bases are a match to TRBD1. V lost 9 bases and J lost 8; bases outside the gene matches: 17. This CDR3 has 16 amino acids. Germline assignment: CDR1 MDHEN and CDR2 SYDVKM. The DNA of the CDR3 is TGTGCCAGTCATCCCCGAGGACAGGGGGCGTTGGACGGCTACACCTTC. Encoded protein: CASHPRGQGALDGYTF.

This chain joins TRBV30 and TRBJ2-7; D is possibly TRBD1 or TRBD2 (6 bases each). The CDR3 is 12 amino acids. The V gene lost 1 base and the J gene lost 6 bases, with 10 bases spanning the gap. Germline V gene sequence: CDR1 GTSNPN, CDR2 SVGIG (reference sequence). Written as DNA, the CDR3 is TGTGCCTGGAGTGCCGGGGGCGGCGAGCAGTACTTC. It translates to CAWSAGGGEQYF. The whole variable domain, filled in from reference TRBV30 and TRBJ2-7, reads SQTIHQWPATLVQPVGSPLSLECTVEGTSNPNLYWYRQAAGRGLQLLFYSVGIGQISSEVPQNLSASRPQDRQFILSSKKLLLSDSGFYLCAWSAGGGEQYFGPGTRLTVT.

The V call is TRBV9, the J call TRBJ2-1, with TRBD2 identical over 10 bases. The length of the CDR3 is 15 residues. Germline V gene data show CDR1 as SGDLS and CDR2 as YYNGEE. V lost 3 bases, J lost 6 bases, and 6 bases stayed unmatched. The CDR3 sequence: CASSALAGVRNEQFF. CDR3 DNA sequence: TGTGCCAGCAGCGCCCTAGCGGGAGTTCGCAATGAGCAGTTCTTC.

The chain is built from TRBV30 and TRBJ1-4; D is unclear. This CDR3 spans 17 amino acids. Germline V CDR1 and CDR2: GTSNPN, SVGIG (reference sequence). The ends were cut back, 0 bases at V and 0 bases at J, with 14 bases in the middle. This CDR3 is CAWSVPFRHTTNEKLFF. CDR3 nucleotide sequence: TGTGCCTGGAGTGTACCGTTCAGACATACAACTAATGAAAAACTGTTTTTT.

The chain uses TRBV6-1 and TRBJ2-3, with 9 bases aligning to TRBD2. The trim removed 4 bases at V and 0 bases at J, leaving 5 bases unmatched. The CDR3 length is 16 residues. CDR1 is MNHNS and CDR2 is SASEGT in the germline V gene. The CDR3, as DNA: TGTGCCAGCAGTGCACTAGCGGGTCCCAGCACAGATACGCAGTATTTT. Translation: CASSALAGPSTDTQYF.

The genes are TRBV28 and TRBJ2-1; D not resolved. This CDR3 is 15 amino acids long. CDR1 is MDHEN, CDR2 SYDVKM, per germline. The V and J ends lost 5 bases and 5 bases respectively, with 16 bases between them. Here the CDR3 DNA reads TGTGCCAGCAGTCCACCACGAAGATCACACAATGAGCAGTTCTTC. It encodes CASSPPRRSHNEQFF. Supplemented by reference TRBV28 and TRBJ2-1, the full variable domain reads DVKVTQSSRYLVKRTGEKVFLECVQDMDHENMFWYRQDPGLGLRLIYFSYDVKMKEKGDIPEGYSVSREKKERFSLILESASTNQTSMYLCASSPPRRSHNEQFFGPGTRLTVL.

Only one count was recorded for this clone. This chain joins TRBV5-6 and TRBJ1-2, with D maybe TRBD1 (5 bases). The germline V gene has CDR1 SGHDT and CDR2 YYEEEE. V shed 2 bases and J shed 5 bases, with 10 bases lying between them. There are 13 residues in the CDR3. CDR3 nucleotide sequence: TGTGCCAGCAGCTTAGGGGACGGGTATGGCTACACCTTC. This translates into CASSLGDGYGYTF.

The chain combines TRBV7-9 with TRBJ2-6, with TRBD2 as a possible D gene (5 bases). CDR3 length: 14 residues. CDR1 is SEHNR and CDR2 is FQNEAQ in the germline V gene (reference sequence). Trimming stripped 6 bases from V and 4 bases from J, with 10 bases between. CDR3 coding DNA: TGTGCCAGCAGTTGGAGGTCCGGGGCCAACGTCCTGACTTTC. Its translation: CASSWRSGANVLTF.